The sequence of this T cell receptor beta chain was determined in a study of blood T cell repertoires in COVID-19. Libraries were prepared by immunoSEQ multiplex PCR; TCRdb keeps only in-frame clonotypes and omits some of them. The table lists under 100,000 clones, approximately 78% of them singletons. From germline, CDR1 is KGHSH and CDR2 LQKENI. Between the trimmed V and J ends, which lost 3 bases and 5 bases, there was a span of 9 bases. There are 13 residues in the CDR3. This chain joins TRBV18 and TRBJ2-3; D uncertain. The sequence was obtained from a man aged 55 to 70 with acute or convalescent COVID-19. The source material was peripheral blood. CDR3 residues: CASSPGLRDTQYF. DNA of the CDR3: TGTGCCAGCTCACCGGGCTTGCGAGATACGCAGTATTTT.